This TCR beta chain appears in the sequencing data of a study of shared clonotypes between healthy human individuals. This clone was observed a single time. At deep level, the assay was performed. Investigators spread the genomic DNA of each subset evenly over several immunoSEQ plates. The method was immunoSEQ multiplex PCR; TCRdb's version includes in-frame clones alone and lacks a portion of them. In the table there are some 1.5 million clones, approximately 96% of which are singletons. Sequenced sample: naive CD4+ T cells sorted from blood. Subset of the sample: CD45RA+ positively selected. The origin of this receptor is a man aged 25 to 40 in good health.

The CDR3 loop is CASSPTSLYTGELFF. In nucleotides, the CDR3 is TGTGCCAGCAGCCCCACTAGTTTGTACACCGGGGAGCTGTTTTTT. The genes are TRBV7-2 and TRBJ2-2; D might be TRBD2 (5 bases). This CDR3 is built from 15 residues. Germline V gives CDR1 SGHTA, CDR2 FQGNSA. Between the trimmed V and J ends, which lost 5 bases and 3 bases, there was a span of 13 bases.